The 9 T cell receptor beta chains presented below share a single source sample, sequenced in a study of cytomegalovirus exposure and HLA in healthy donors. Use of 60 Vbeta and 13 Jbeta primers characterized the PCR. The protocol was immunoSEQ multiplex PCR, while the TCRdb copy is restricted to in-frame clones and leaves out a portion. This sample has about 160,000 clones, with 65% to 85% found just once. Sequenced: PBMCs. All receptors derive from a male donor in good health and CMV-seropositive.

This rearrangement joins TRBV5-1 to TRBJ1-2; tentative D call: TRBD1 (6 bases). V gave up 0 bases and J gave up 5 bases, with 11 bases separating them. The length of the CDR3 is 14 residues. Germline CDR1 and CDR2: SGHRS and YFSETQ. CDR3 DNA sequence: TGCGCCAGCAGCTTGGAACAGGGATTTTATGGCTACACCTTC. As protein: CASSLEQGFYGYTF.

The chain joins TRBV2 to TRBJ1-5, with 8 bases fitting TRBD1. The CDR3 covers 16 residues. Unmatched junction bases numbered 10, after V lost 8 bases and J lost 1 base. Germline-derived CDR1 and CDR2 are SNHLY and FYNNEI. The CDR3 bases are TGTGCCAGCGGGGACAGGAGAGGGTTAAGCAATCAGCCCCAGCATTTT. Translation gives CASGDRRGLSNQPQHF.

This clone is a singleton in its sample. V is TRBV9 and J is TRBJ2-1; 8 nucleotides line up with TRBD2. Germline V CDR1 and CDR2: SGDLS, YYNGEE. J was trimmed by 6 bases and V by 1 base; bases with no gene match: 9. The CDR3 spans 16 residues. For the CDR3, the DNA is TGTGCCAGCAGCGTACTAACGGGAGGGATAGGCAATGAGCAGTTCTTC. Amino acids: CASSVLTGGIGNEQFF.

The chain combines TRBV19 with TRBJ2-1; 7 bases line up with TRBD2. The CDR3 has 15 amino acids. With 1 base clipped from V and 8 bases from J, the junction kept 8 bases outside the gene matches. Germline lookup yields CDR1 LNHDA and CDR2 SQIVND (reference sequence). The CDR3 sequence: CASSIGREFSDEQFF. CDR3 nucleotides: TGTGCCAGTAGTATAGGGCGGGAGTTTAGCGATGAGCAGTTCTTC.

The chain has TRBV6-6 and TRBJ2-5, with a tentative D call TRBD1 (6 bases). The assigned J gene may be wrong: the sequence end matches TRBJ2-7 better. The CDR3 totals 14 residues. The germline CDR1 and CDR2 sequences are MNHNY and SVGAGI (reference sequence). CDR3 sequence: CASRPRDKAYEQYF. The DNA of the CDR3 is TGTGCCAGCAGGCCCCGGGACAAGGCCTACGAGCAGTACTTC.

The rearrangement uses TRBV7-2 and TRBJ1-6, with a tentative D call TRBD1 (6 bases). Germline V gene sequence: CDR1 SGHTA, CDR2 FQGNSA. The CDR3 covers 15 residues. V was cut by 8 bases and J by 9 bases, with 20 bases left in between. The CDR3 region has the DNA TGTGCCAGCGGCAGCCGACAGGAAAGGATTTCACCCCTCCACTTT. It specifies CASGSRQERISPLHF.

This chain links TRBV5-1 with TRBJ2-1, with 11 positions matching TRBD2. Germline-derived CDR1 and CDR2 are SGHRS and YFSETQ. The V segment lost 5 bases and the J segment 7 bases; nucleotides outside the gene matches: 8. The CDR3 totals 15 residues. The CDR3 protein is CASRTSGSRGNEQFF. CDR3 DNA: TGCGCCAGCAGAACTAGCGGGAGTAGGGGGAATGAGCAGTTCTTC.

Of note for this clone: Relative to the germline gene, one junction end is altered; a read error may explain this. V usage is TRBV10-3 and J usage is TRBJ2-7, with 13 positions matching TRBD2. Germline V lookup: CDR1 ENHRY, CDR2 SYGVKD. This CDR3 contains 14 residues. For the CDR3, the DNA is TGTGCTATCACCCCGGGACTAGCGGGAAACGAGCAGTACTTC. Its protein is CAITPGLAGNEQYF.

The chain employs TRBV5-1 and TRBJ2-1, with 10 nucleotides matching TRBD2. After removal of 0 bases from V and 10 bases from J, the junction contained 16 bases not matched to a gene. Germline-derived CDR1 and CDR2 are SGHRS and YFSETQ. The CDR3 is 18 amino acids. The CDR3 spells CASSLVRAGGPPFNEQFF. DNA for the CDR3: TGCGCCAGCAGCTTGGTTCGAGCGGGAGGGCCTCCTTTCAACGAGCAGTTCTTC.